The 8 T cell receptor beta chains below were found in one sample sequenced in a study of blood T cell repertoires in COVID-19. Generated by immunoSEQ multiplex PCR, the TCRdb table keeps only in-frame clones and is missing some. The sample includes about 150,000 clones, around 76% of them seen just once. Sequencing was carried out using peripheral blood. These receptors were taken from a man aged 55 to 70 with acute or convalescent COVID-19.

CDR3 DNA: TGTGCCAGCAGCCTCTGGGGGCTTAACACAGATACGCAGTATTTT. The encoded protein is CASSLWGLNTDTQYF. The chain carries TRBV14 and TRBJ2-3; the D gene is possibly TRBD1 (6 bases). The CDR3 sequence is 15 residues long. Germline V lookup: CDR1 SGHDN, CDR2 FVKESK. V was pared by 4 bases and J by 2 bases, with 13 bases between.

This chain joins TRBV5-8 and TRBJ2-3; D might be TRBD1 (5 bases). CDR3 size: 14 residues. V dropped 0 bases and J dropped 2 bases, with 7 bases sitting between them. CDR1 SGHTS and CDR2 YDEGEE come from the germline V gene. DNA for the CDR3: TGTGCCAGCAGCTTGGCAGGGTTCACAGATACGCAGTATTTT. Its protein product is CASSLAGFTDTQYF.

This clone was counted only a few times. The chain carries TRBV7-3 and TRBJ2-7; no definite D call. Looked up from germline, CDR1 is SGHTA and CDR2 is FQGTGA. The germline V and J ends were trimmed by 1 base and 3 bases, with 13 bases remaining between them. This CDR3 spans 15 amino acids. CDR3 DNA sequence: TGTGCCAGCAGCTTAATGACCGGAGAAGGCTACGAGCAGTACTTC. This sequence encodes CASSLMTGEGYEQYF.

The J gene is TRBJ2-5, the V gene TRBV4-1; tentatively, D is TRBD2 (7 bases). CDR1 is MGHRA, CDR2 YSYEKL, per germline. CDR3 length equals 16 residues. With 1 base removed from V and 5 bases from J, the gap between germline ends came to 17 bases. The CDR3 loop is CASSQGGASGGETQYF. CDR3 nucleotide sequence: TGCGCCAGCAGCCAAGGGGGGGCTAGCGGAGGGGAGACCCAGTACTTC.

CDR3 in DNA: TGTGCCAGCAGTGAGCGTCAGGTCTATGGCTACACCTTC. Translated, it gives CASSERQVYGYTF. The V and J genes are TRBV2 and TRBJ1-2; no reliable D call. Trimming shortened V by 3 bases and J by 4 bases, and 9 bases separated the two germline ends. This CDR3 comprises 13 residues. Germline CDR1 SNHLY, CDR2 FYNNEI.

In this sample, this clone turned up a few times. The chain uses TRBV28 and TRBJ2-7, with 10 bases matching TRBD2. V lost 5 bases and J lost 5; bases outside the gene matches: 9. Germline V gene data show CDR1 as MDHEN and CDR2 as SYDVKM. This CDR3 is 15 amino acids long. The CDR3 sequence: CASSPPSGSHHEQYF. In nucleotides, the CDR3 is TGTGCCAGCAGTCCCCCTAGCGGGAGCCACCACGAGCAGTACTTC. The full variable domain, rest sourced from reference TRBV28 and TRBJ2-7, is DVKVTQSSRYLVKRTGEKVFLECVQDMDHENMFWYRQDPGLGLRLIYFSYDVKMKEKGDIPEGYSVSREKKERFSLILESASTNQTSMYLCASSPPSGSHHEQYFGPGTRLTVT.

This chain links TRBV6-5 with TRBJ1-5, with 9 bases that match TRBD1. Losses at the gene ends were 6 bases for V and 6 bases for J; bases not matched to a gene: 6. Germline CDR1 and CDR2: MNHEY and SVGAGI. The CDR3 runs to 14 residues. CDR3 region: CASRYRGQAQPQHF. CDR3 coding DNA: TGTGCCAGCAGATACAGGGGGCAGGCTCAGCCCCAGCATTTT.

CDR3 amino acids: CASTPGDRPNYGYTF. DNA for the CDR3: TGTGCCAGCACACCTGGGGACAGGCCCAACTATGGCTACACCTTC. The rearrangement uses TRBV25-1 and TRBJ1-2; TRBD1 matches at 8 bases. The CDR3 is 15 residues long. The V gene's germline CDR1 is MGHDK and CDR2 SYGVNS. The ends lost 7 bases at V and 2 bases at J; junction bases unmatched: 9.